The 11 T cell receptor beta chains given below trace back to one sample, sequenced in a study of cytomegalovirus exposure and HLA in healthy donors. Profiling relied on immunoSEQ multiplex PCR, and the TCRdb table lists in-frame clones only, not all of them. The sample records around 200,000 clones, approximately 83% being singletons. Material for sequencing was PBMCs. All receptors come from a young woman in good health and CMV-seropositive.

V gene TRBV29-1 combines with J gene TRBJ2-6, with a weak D call TRBD2 (5 bases). The length of the CDR3 is 15 residues. Germline lookup yields CDR1 SQVTM and CDR2 ANQGSEA. The germline V and J ends were trimmed by 6 bases and 2 bases, with 14 bases remaining between them. For the CDR3, the DNA is TGCAGCGTGGGAGAAGGGTTCGCTGGGGCCAACGTCCTGACTTTC. Translating it yields CSVGEGFAGANVLTF. Complete variable domain (other parts from reference TRBV29-1 and TRBJ2-6): SAVISQKPSRDICQRGTSLTIQCQVDSQVTMMFWYRQQPGQSLTLIATANQGSEATYESGFVIDKFPISRPNLTFSTLTVSNMSPEDSSIYLCSVGEGFAGANVLTFGAGSRLTVL.

The V call is TRBV20-1, the J call TRBJ1-2; the D is unclear. Germline V lookup: CDR1 DFQATT, CDR2 SNEGSKA (reference sequence). V lost 6 bases and J lost 8, with 13 bases in between. The CDR3 contains 11 residues. The CDR3 protein is CSADLIGGYTF. The DNA for the CDR3 is TGCAGTGCCGACCTCATCGGGGGCTACACCTTC.

The CDR3 sequence is CSVAERGAITDTQYF. In DNA form, the CDR3 reads TGCAGCGTTGCTGAGCGGGGGGCCATCACAGATACGCAGTATTTT. The chain recombines TRBV29-1 with TRBJ2-3; 9 bases are shared with TRBD2. The CDR3 has 15 amino acids. The V gene's germline CDR1 is SQVTM and CDR2 ANQGSEA. J gave up 2 bases and V 4 bases, and 7 bases lay outside the gene matches.

The chain uses TRBV7-9 and TRBJ2-1; D might be TRBD2 (5 bases). The CDR3 is made up of 13 amino acids. The V end was cut by 6 bases, the J end by 6 bases, with 12 bases between. The germline CDR1 and CDR2 sequences are SEHNR and FQNEAQ (reference sequence). The CDR3, as DNA: TGTGCCAGCAGTGTCCGGGGTACCAATGAGCAGTTCTTC. Its protein product is CASSVRGTNEQFF.

This clone has a single count. The chain has TRBV7-2 and TRBJ1-5, with D perhaps TRBD1 (5 bases). CDR3 length: 16 amino acids. Between the trimmed V and J ends, which lost 1 base and 1 base, there was a span of 11 bases. The germline V gene encodes CDR1 SGHTA and CDR2 FQGNSA. CDR3 DNA: TGTGCCAGCAGCTTAGGGGGGGGTCGGAGCAATCAGCCCCAGCATTTT. Translating it yields CASSLGGGRSNQPQHF.

The genes are TRBV6-5 and TRBJ1-6; no definite D call. Germline values: CDR1 MNHEY, CDR2 SVGAGI. The CDR3 runs to 14 residues. Between the trimmed V and J ends, which lost 6 bases and 6 bases, there was a span of 12 bases. Here the CDR3 reads CASRDPGGNSPLHF. CDR3 bases: TGTGCCAGCAGGGACCCAGGAGGTAATTCACCCCTCCACTTT.

The V gene is TRBV5-6, the J gene TRBJ1-1; 8 bases fit TRBD1. Germline loops: CDR1 SGHDT, CDR2 YYEEEE. This CDR3 spans 15 amino acids. V was pared by 5 bases and J by 4 bases, with 10 bases of the junction left unmatched. The CDR3 sequence is CASSYWTGMGTEAFF. CDR3 in DNA: TGTGCCAGCAGTTACTGGACAGGGATGGGCACTGAAGCTTTCTTT. Combining the CDR3 with reference TRBV5-6 and TRBJ1-1 gives the whole variable domain DAGVTQSPTHLIKTRGQQVTLRCSPKSGHDTVSWYQQALGQGPQFIFQYYEEEERQRGNFPDRFSGHQFPNYSSELNVNALLLGDSALYLCASSYWTGMGTEAFFGQGTRLTVV.

The V call is TRBV6-1, the J call TRBJ1-6; D is undetermined. V lost 2 bases and J 0 bases, leaving 11 bases between the germline ends. The CDR3 contains 17 residues. CDR1 and CDR2 from the germline V gene are MNHNS and SASEGT. The DNA for the CDR3 is TGTGCCAGCAGTGAATGGGCGGGGAGCTCCTATAATTCACCCCTCCACTTT. It encodes CASSEWAGSSYNSPLHF.

The chain joins TRBV4-1 to TRBJ2-3, with 9 positions matching TRBD2. Germline CDR1 reads MGHRA; CDR2 reads YSYEKL. The CDR3 is 15 amino acids. Trimming at V came to 3 bases and at J to 6 bases, leaving 7 bases not matched to a gene. Written as DNA, the CDR3 is TGCGCCAGCAGCCAGACGGGACTAGCAGCGGATACGCAGTATTTT. It codes for CASSQTGLAADTQYF.

The chain links TRBV6-7 to TRBJ2-5; D gene uncertain. TRBV6-7 counts as an open reading frame of uncertain function. V lost 0 bases to trimming and J lost 2 bases, with 10 bases between them. CDR3 size: 15 residues. The CDR3 DNA reads as TGTGCCAGCAGTTACTCTCTGGGCCTACAAGAGACCCAGTACTTC. Residues: CASSYSLGLQETQYF.

This sequence joins TRBV5-1 and TRBJ2-7; perhaps TRBD2 as D (5 bases). The V gene's germline CDR1 is SGHRS and CDR2 YFSETQ. The CDR3 length is 16 residues. Between the trimmed V and J ends, which lost 6 bases and 0 bases, there was a span of 19 bases. The CDR3 region has the DNA TGCGCCAGCACCACCCCCGGGGTGGGAATCTCCTACGAGCAGTACTTC. Amino acid sequence: CASTTPGVGISYEQYF.